The entry that follows covers one T cell receptor (beta chain) sequence. Its antigen is as yet unknown. One entry per CDR3 protein, called by TCRdb with MiXCR from the PCR reads. The repertoire holds about 9,300 distinct CDR3 sequences, with over 40% as singletons. This sample was taken from a study of esophageal squamous cell carcinoma under preoperative chemotherapy. Study-level results: Tumor-infiltrating lymphocytes showed no significant post-chemotherapy TCR diversity increase, unlike peripheral T cells.

This sample's time point: after preoperative PTX-NDP chemotherapy. Preoperative chemotherapy with paclitaxel-nedaplatin was given to patients before surgery. This receptor was obtained from a human donor with esophageal squamous cell carcinoma. The donor label of this sample is uncertain. This specimen was acquired from a patient given preoperative chemotherapy.

The CDR3: CASSWGIRETQYF. The CDR3 DNA reads TGTGCCAGCAGCTGGGGTATCCGAGAGACCCAGTACTTC. This chain connects TRBV6-1 to TRBJ2-5; no firm D call. CDR1 and CDR2 (germline): MNHNS, SASEGT. The CDR3 consists of 13 residues. V lost 6 bases and J lost 4, with 12 bases in between.